One and the same sample provided the 13 T cell receptor beta chains below, sequenced in a study of cytomegalovirus exposure and HLA in healthy donors. Primers for the PCR totalled 60 Vbeta and 13 Jbeta. Method: immunoSEQ multiplex PCR; TCRdb's copy keeps in-frame clones and lacks some. Of roughly 200,000 clones in the sample, 55% to 75% are singletons; the top ten hold less than 3%. Input material: PBMCs. The receptor source for this set is a middle-aged man in good health and CMV-seropositive.

The V gene is TRBV4-1, the J gene TRBJ1-2, with TRBD1 identical over 8 bases. V lost 2 bases and J lost 4; bases outside the gene matches: 6. The CDR3 runs 15 residues. Germline CDR1 and CDR2: MGHRA and YSYEKL. DNA of the CDR3: TGCGCCAGCAGCCAAACGACAGGGGCGGGCTATGGCTACACCTTC. Amino acids: CASSQTTGAGYGYTF.

The chain joins TRBV6-5 to TRBJ2-5, with D possibly matching TRBD1 (6 bases). This CDR3 contains 14 residues. Germline V gives CDR1 MNHEY, CDR2 SVGAGI. The ends were cut back, 6 bases at V and 3 bases at J, with 14 bases in the middle. The CDR3 sequence: CASSSGQFKETQYF. CDR3 DNA sequence: TGTGCCAGCAGCTCCGGACAGTTTAAAGAGACCCAGTACTTC.

This sequence joins TRBV5-4 and TRBJ2-1, with 10 positions matching TRBD1. V lost 5 bases, J lost 6 bases, and 5 bases stayed unmatched. CDR3 length: 14 residues. Germline CDR1 and CDR2: SGHNT and YYREEE (reference sequence). This CDR3 is CASSYDRGPNEQFF. For the CDR3, the DNA is TGTGCCAGCAGTTACGACAGGGGGCCCAATGAGCAGTTCTTC.

The gene calls are TRBV7-9 and TRBJ2-5, with 13 bases lining up with TRBD2. Germline CDR1 SEHNR, CDR2 FQNEAQ (reference sequence). J gave up 1 base and V 4 bases, and 9 bases lay outside the gene matches. This CDR3 contains 18 residues. The CDR3: CASSSATSGGLRQETQYF. CDR3 nucleotide sequence: TGTGCCAGCAGCTCAGCGACTAGCGGGGGGCTTCGCCAAGAGACCCAGTACTTC. The entire variable domain, with the rest obtained from reference TRBV7-9 and TRBJ2-5, is as follows: DTGVSQNPRHKITKRGQNVTFRCDPISEHNRLYWYRQTLGQGPEFLTYFQNEAQLEKSRLLSDRFSAERPKGSFSTLEIQRTEQGDSAMYLCASSSATSGGLRQETQYFGPGTRLLVL.

The chain joins TRBV11-3 to TRBJ2-5; D perhaps matches TRBD1 (7 bases). V lost 4 bases to trimming and J lost 4 bases, with 13 bases between them. From germline, CDR1 is SGHNT and CDR2 YENEEA. This CDR3 is built from 14 residues. CDR3 in DNA: TGTGCCAGCAGCTCAGGACAGGAGGGAGAGACCCAGTACTTC. Amino acid sequence: CASSSGQEGETQYF.

This chain joins TRBV29-1 and TRBJ2-5; 12 bases match TRBD2. V lost 4 bases, J lost 5 bases, and 8 bases stayed unmatched. Per germline, CDR1 SQVTM and CDR2 ANQGSEA. The CDR3 spans 15 residues. The CDR3 coding sequence is TGCAGCGTTGGGGCTAGCGGGGGGGCCGGGGAGACCCAGTACTTC. It yields the protein CSVGASGGAGETQYF.

V usage is TRBV19 and J usage is TRBJ2-7; the D gene is possibly TRBD2 (7 bases). This CDR3 has 13 residues. The V end lost 5 bases, the J end lost 6 bases, and 14 bases lay between the germline ends. The germline CDR1 and CDR2 sequences are LNHDA and SQIVND (reference sequence). This CDR3 reads CASSPSAGAEQYF. CDR3 sequence (DNA): TGTGCCAGTAGTCCCTCGGCGGGGGCCGAGCAGTACTTC.

The chain carries TRBV11-3 and TRBJ2-2, with a possible D match to TRBD2 (5 bases). Trimming pared 0 bases from V and 6 bases from J, leaving 11 bases between. The CDR3 spans 15 residues. Germline assignment: CDR1 SGHNT and CDR2 YENEEA. The CDR3 loop reads CASSLDPGKAGELFF. CDR3 in DNA: TGTGCCAGCAGCTTAGATCCGGGAAAAGCCGGGGAGCTGTTTTTT. Variable domain in full (rest from reference TRBV11-3 and TRBJ2-2): EAGVVQSPRYKIIEKKQPVAFWCNPISGHNTLYWYLQNLGQGPELLIRYENEEAVDDSQLPKDRFSAERLKGVDSTLKIQPAELGDSAVYLCASSLDPGKAGELFFGEGSRLTVL.

This clone was recorded once. The rearrangement uses TRBV15 and TRBJ1-2; TRBD1 agrees at 8 bases. V lost 5 bases and J lost 0; bases outside the gene matches: 14. This CDR3 is 18 amino acids long. Germline CDR1 reads LNHNV; CDR2 reads YYDKDF (reference sequence). The CDR3 spells CATSEAGQGVSSNYGYTF. CDR3 sequence (DNA): TGTGCCACCAGCGAGGCAGGACAGGGAGTTTCTTCTAACTATGGCTACACCTTC.

The chain uses TRBV7-9 and TRBJ2-2, with D hard to call. The V and J ends lost 1 base and 1 base respectively, with 4 bases between them. This CDR3 comprises 14 residues. The germline gives CDR1 SEHNR, CDR2 FQNEAQ (reference sequence). In DNA, the CDR3 is TGTGCCAGCAGCTTAGGACAGAACACCGGGGAGCTGTTTTTT. As protein: CASSLGQNTGELFF.

This clone showed up just a few times. The V and J genes are TRBV27 and TRBJ1-2; D is undetermined. The CDR3 contains 12 residues. Germline assignment: CDR1 MNHEY and CDR2 SMNVEV (reference sequence). V gave up 7 bases and J gave up 6 bases, with 12 bases separating them. The chain's CDR3 is CASTQGGHGYTF. The CDR3 DNA follows: TGTGCCAGCACCCAAGGTGGGCATGGCTACACCTTC.

This sequence joins TRBV11-2 and TRBJ1-1, with D maybe TRBD1 (6 bases). The CDR3 has 13 amino acids. V was pared by 5 bases and J by 3 bases, with 10 bases between. Germline V gene lookup returns CDR1 SGHAT and CDR2 FQNNGV. The CDR3 protein is CASSGHRDTEAFF. In DNA form, the CDR3 reads TGTGCCAGCAGCGGACACAGGGACACTGAAGCTTTCTTT.

The chain uses TRBV9 and TRBJ1-2; TRBD1 aligns across 7 bases. The V gene's germline CDR1 is SGDLS and CDR2 YYNGEE. The CDR3 has 15 amino acids. V dropped 3 bases and J dropped 4; count of bases not matched to a gene: 9. The CDR3 is CASSATGAPVYGYTF. CDR3 in DNA: TGTGCCAGCAGCGCCACAGGGGCCCCTGTCTATGGCTACACCTTC.